Each of the 10 T cell receptor beta chains below was sequenced from the same sample in a study of T cells in Graves' hyperthyroidism and ophthalmopathy. Researchers took RNA transcripts and amplified the TCR beta CDR3 regions from them. When the TCR CDR3 underwent first-round RT-PCR, the HTBI primer set was used. TCRdb independently ran MiXCR on the multiplex PCR reads; one entry per CDR3 protein. Among 250,000 or so distinct CDR3 sequences listed, about 14% were seen once. Material for sequencing was blood. These receptors all stem from a woman between 35 and 50 years old with Graves' hyperthyroidism that later progressed to Graves' ophthalmopathy.

In its sample, this clonotype was seen once. A much larger clone differs by one base, so this may be a read error. The chain uses TRBV28 and TRBJ2-2; D is unresolved. Germline CDR1 and CDR2: MDHEN and SYDVKM. This CDR3 has 12 residues. The CDR3 sequence: CPSSLEPGELFF. CDR3 nucleotide sequence: TGTCCCAGCAGTTTGGAACCCGGGGAGCTGTTTTTT.

This clonotype appeared many times. The rearrangement links TRBV19 to TRBJ1-1; TRBD1 agrees at 10 bases. V lost 4 bases and J lost 0; bases outside the gene matches: 8. Germline CDR1 LNHDA, CDR2 SQIVND (reference sequence). The CDR3 consists of 17 residues. The CDR3 reads CASSKGQGILVNTEAFF. In DNA form, the CDR3 reads TGTGCCAGTAGTAAGGGACAGGGGATACTCGTGAACACTGAAGCTTTCTTT.

This rearrangement joins TRBV11-2 to TRBJ1-1; D is possibly TRBD1 (5 bases). This CDR3 comprises 15 residues. Per germline, CDR1 SGHAT and CDR2 FQNNGV. With 3 bases removed from V and 1 base from J, the gap between germline ends came to 12 bases. CDR3 sequence reads: CASSLMGRRNTEAFF. The DNA for the CDR3 is TGTGCCAGCAGCTTGATGGGACGCCGGAACACTGAAGCTTTCTTT.

A word on this clonotype: This may be a read error, as it is one base from a much larger clone. The CDR3 end shows no conserved phenylalanine or tryptophan, and so a read error is likely. This chain connects TRBV5-1 to TRBJ2-4, with D maybe TRBD1 (5 bases). V lost 3 bases and J 0 bases, leaving 10 bases between the germline ends. Germline V gene sequence: CDR1 SGHRS, CDR2 YFSETQ. This CDR3 has 15 amino acids. CDR3 region: CASSSDTLAKNIQYS. CDR3 sequence (DNA): TGCGCCAGCAGCTCGGACACTCTAGCCAAAAACATTCAGTACTCC.

V gene TRBV25-1 combines with J gene TRBJ2-3, with D hard to call. The germline CDR1 and CDR2 sequences are MGHDK and SYGVNS. The CDR3 runs to 13 residues. V was shortened by 3 bases and J by 6 bases, with 10 bases between the two germline ends. The CDR3 sequence is CASSEHKPDTQYF. The DNA for the CDR3 is TGTGCCAGCAGTGAGCATAAACCCGATACGCAGTATTTT.

This clonotype was observed at least ten times. The rearrangement joins TRBV27 to TRBJ2-1, with D possibly matching TRBD2 (6 bases). CDR3 length: 14 amino acids. The germline CDR1 and CDR2 sequences are MNHEY and SMNVEV (reference sequence). With 9 bases removed from V and 0 bases from J, the gap between germline ends came to 12 bases. The CDR3 DNA is TGTGCCAGTGGGTATAGCGGCTCCTACAATGAGCAGTTCTTC. It yields the protein CASGYSGSYNEQFF.

Details on this clonotype: A much bigger clone sits one base away, suggesting this may be a read error. The J gene is TRBJ2-1, the V gene TRBV4-2, with a weak D call TRBD1 (6 bases). The DNA end is more similar to TRBJ2-7, so the J call may be wrong. The V gene's germline CDR1 is LGHNA and CDR2 YNFKEQ. This CDR3 spans 15 amino acids. The CDR3 DNA sequence: TGTGCCAGCAGCCAAGAACAGGGCTCCTACAATGAGCAGTACTTC. Its translation is CASSQEQGSYNEQYF.

Ten or more counts support this clonotype. This chain joins TRBV7-9 and TRBJ1-2, with 8 positions matching TRBD1. CDR1 is SEHNR and CDR2 is FQNEAQ in the germline V gene (reference sequence). The CDR3 has 17 residues. The V segment lost 0 bases and the J segment 2 bases; nucleotides outside the gene matches: 8. CDR3 bases: TGTGCCAGCAGCTTAGCTGGACAGGGTGGGTTGAACTATGGCTACACCTTC. Its protein is CASSLAGQGGLNYGYTF. The variable domain in full, completed from reference TRBV7-9 and TRBJ1-2, reads DTGVSQNPRHKITKRGQNVTFRCDPISEHNRLYWYRQTLGQGPEFLTYFQNEAQLEKSRLLSDRFSAERPKGSFSTLEIQRTEQGDSAMYLCASSLAGQGGLNYGYTFGSGTRLTVV.

This clonotype was seen at least ten times. CDR3 nucleotides: TGCAGTGCTAGACGGGACAGACGCTACACAGATACGCAGTATTTT. This encodes CSARRDRRYTDTQYF. The V and J genes are TRBV20-1 and TRBJ2-3, with 7 bases lining up with TRBD1. Looked up from germline, CDR1 is DFQATT and CDR2 is SNEGSKA (reference sequence). The CDR3 is made up of 15 amino acids. The J segment lost 2 bases and the V segment lost 2 bases, leaving 7 bases of the junction unmatched.

The sample holds a few counts of this clonotype. V is TRBV7-9 and J is TRBJ1-3; D unclear. CDR3 length: 13 residues. CDR1 SEHNR and CDR2 FQNEAQ come from the germline V gene (reference sequence). Trimming stripped 4 bases from V and 4 bases from J, with 8 bases between. CDR3 amino acids: CASSSSSGNTIYF. As DNA, the CDR3 is TGTGCCAGCAGCTCTAGCTCAGGAAACACCATATATTTT. Full variable domain (remainder filled in from reference TRBV7-9 and TRBJ1-3): DTGVSQNPRHKITKRGQNVTFRCDPISEHNRLYWYRQTLGQGPEFLTYFQNEAQLEKSRLLSDRFSAERPKGSFSTLEIQRTEQGDSAMYLCASSSSSGNTIYFGEGSWLTVV.